This section outlines one T cell receptor (beta chain) sequence together with its context. The data were taken from a study of blood T cell repertoires in COVID-19. The CDR3 is 13 amino acids. The V end lost 6 bases, the J end lost 5 bases, and 13 bases lay between the germline ends. Per germline, CDR1 WNHNN and CDR2 SYGVQD (reference sequence). Original data processing: Amplified reference gene primers provided the basis for estimating nucleated cell counts. The protocol was immunoSEQ multiplex PCR, while the TCRdb copy is restricted to in-frame clones and leaves out a portion. The V and J calls and clone size come from that table; D and trimming were worked out from the DNA. The sample has some 390,000 clones; around 92% are singletons. Enrolled through a virtual design, the participants were between roughly 18 and 100 years of age and came from about two dozen US areas. Recovered participants had two consecutive negative NP/OP PCR tests, healthcare professional clearance, or symptom resolution.

Sequencing was performed on PBMCs or T cells enriched from blood (not recorded which). The J gene is TRBJ1-1, the V gene TRBV10-1; a weak D match, TRBD1 (6 bases). This sequence originates from a woman younger than 45 who had recovered from COVID-19. The CDR3 DNA follows: TGCGCCAGCAGCTTAAACAGGGCTACTGAAGCTTTCTTT. This gives the protein CASSLNRATEAFF.